This T cell receptor beta chain was recovered during a study of T cells in Graves' hyperthyroidism and ophthalmopathy. This clonotype has a count of ten or more. Its target is not known. The TCR beta CDR3 regions underwent amplification using RNA transcripts as the source. Primed by the HTBI set, a first-round RT-PCR was run on the TCR CDR3. From the multiplex PCR reads, TCRdb called clonotypes with MiXCR, one entry per CDR3 protein. The profile covers approximately 350,000 distinct CDR3 sequences, with about 15% appearing a single time and roughly 20% taken by the ten largest. General study points: The authors' 13 V-J model separated ophthalmopathy from stable hyperthyroidism. Also found in blood were most expanded thyroid clonotypes above 0.001.

CDR1 is SGHVS, CDR2 FQNEAQ, per germline. Trimming took 3 bases from V and 2 from J; bases not matched to a gene: 7. There are 15 residues in the CDR3. Clinical symptoms, serum thyroxine, TRAb, thyroid ultrasound and orbital computed tomography established diagnosis. This sample holds PBMCs from less than 13 ml fresh peripheral blood. The sample consisted of blood. The TCR was taken from a woman aged 55-69 years with Graves' ophthalmopathy. V and J are TRBV7-8 and TRBJ2-7; 7 bases map to TRBD2. Here the CDR3 DNA reads TGTGCCAGCAGCTTCGGCGGGGGTCTTGCCTACGAGCAGTACTTC. The encoded protein is CASSFGGGLAYEQYF.